A single T cell receptor beta chain is shown here with its context. The antigen it recognizes is unknown. It has no much larger one-base neighbor in the sample; base qualities were not kept. The immunoSEQ Assay, a bias-controlled multiplex PCR, was used to amplify TCRbeta CDR3 regions from genomic DNA. Concerning the study's data processing: The number of nucleated cells in each sample was estimated by amplification of reference gene primers within the assay. Sequence reads were collapsed and filtered to measure the absolute abundance of every unique TCRbeta CDR3 rearrangement. For each sample, productive Simpson clonality was calculated as the square root of Simpson's diversity index across productive rearrangements. Held by TCRdb, this immuneACCESS table contains in-frame sequences only and omits some clones. Under half of the omission traces to an unresolved V gene where checked; the cause of the rest is unknown. The DNA was the basis for D and trimming; V, J and clone size are from that table. Present in this sample are about 140,000 clones, approximately 84% of which were seen just once. The biggest ten clones account for just under 2% of the sample.

These data are taken from a study of blood T cell repertoires in COVID-19 (dated by TCRdb to 2020 to 2022). For context, the study as a whole: Samples from collaborators originated in the United States, Italy and Spain and spanned both the acute and convalescent phases of COVID-19. Samples were obtained from the ongoing ImmuneRACE study (first 160 participants) and from 1,200 or so subjects provided by 6 global collaborators. The repertoires were released in a freely available public database intended as a resource for research on the immune response to SARS-CoV-2. Subjects who had been exposed to COVID-19, were actively infected with it, or had recovered from it provided the deeply sampled blood TCRbeta repertoires that made up the dataset. Nearly every sample came with metadata listing a de-identified subject ID, COVID-19 status, age in years and sex. Where available, HLA class I and class II types were taken from metadata supplied by the sample provider and were not determined by assay-based typing. The prospective study material was composed of cDNA or gDNA derived from T cells, B-cell-depleted T cells, or PBMCs.

Beyond this particular receptor, the publication reports: Clinical and demographic metadata were provided uncurated, with the amount varying by source and participant.

Whole blood was collected in K2EDTA tubes by collaborating institutions according to the institutions' own protocols. For TCRbeta analysis, collaborators shipped samples as frozen whole blood, isolated PBMCs, or DNA extracted from either of those sample types. The germline V gene (reference sequence) supplies CDR1 LNHNV and CDR2 YYDKDF. Including the terminal cysteine and phenylalanine, the CDR3 comprises 14 residues. Just the 42-base CDR3 DNA is kept, in frame starting at base 1. V is trimmed back by 4 bases and J by 10 bases, and the junction contains 6 bases that no gene match accounts for. The receptor's source is an older woman with acute or convalescent COVID-19. Sequenced input: peripheral blood. This chain is built from TRBV15 and TRBJ2-1; 11 of the junction bases match TRBD2. DNA sequence: TGTGCCACCAGCATCAGACGACTAGCGGGGGAGCAGTTCTTC. Translated, it reads CATSIRRLAGEQFF.